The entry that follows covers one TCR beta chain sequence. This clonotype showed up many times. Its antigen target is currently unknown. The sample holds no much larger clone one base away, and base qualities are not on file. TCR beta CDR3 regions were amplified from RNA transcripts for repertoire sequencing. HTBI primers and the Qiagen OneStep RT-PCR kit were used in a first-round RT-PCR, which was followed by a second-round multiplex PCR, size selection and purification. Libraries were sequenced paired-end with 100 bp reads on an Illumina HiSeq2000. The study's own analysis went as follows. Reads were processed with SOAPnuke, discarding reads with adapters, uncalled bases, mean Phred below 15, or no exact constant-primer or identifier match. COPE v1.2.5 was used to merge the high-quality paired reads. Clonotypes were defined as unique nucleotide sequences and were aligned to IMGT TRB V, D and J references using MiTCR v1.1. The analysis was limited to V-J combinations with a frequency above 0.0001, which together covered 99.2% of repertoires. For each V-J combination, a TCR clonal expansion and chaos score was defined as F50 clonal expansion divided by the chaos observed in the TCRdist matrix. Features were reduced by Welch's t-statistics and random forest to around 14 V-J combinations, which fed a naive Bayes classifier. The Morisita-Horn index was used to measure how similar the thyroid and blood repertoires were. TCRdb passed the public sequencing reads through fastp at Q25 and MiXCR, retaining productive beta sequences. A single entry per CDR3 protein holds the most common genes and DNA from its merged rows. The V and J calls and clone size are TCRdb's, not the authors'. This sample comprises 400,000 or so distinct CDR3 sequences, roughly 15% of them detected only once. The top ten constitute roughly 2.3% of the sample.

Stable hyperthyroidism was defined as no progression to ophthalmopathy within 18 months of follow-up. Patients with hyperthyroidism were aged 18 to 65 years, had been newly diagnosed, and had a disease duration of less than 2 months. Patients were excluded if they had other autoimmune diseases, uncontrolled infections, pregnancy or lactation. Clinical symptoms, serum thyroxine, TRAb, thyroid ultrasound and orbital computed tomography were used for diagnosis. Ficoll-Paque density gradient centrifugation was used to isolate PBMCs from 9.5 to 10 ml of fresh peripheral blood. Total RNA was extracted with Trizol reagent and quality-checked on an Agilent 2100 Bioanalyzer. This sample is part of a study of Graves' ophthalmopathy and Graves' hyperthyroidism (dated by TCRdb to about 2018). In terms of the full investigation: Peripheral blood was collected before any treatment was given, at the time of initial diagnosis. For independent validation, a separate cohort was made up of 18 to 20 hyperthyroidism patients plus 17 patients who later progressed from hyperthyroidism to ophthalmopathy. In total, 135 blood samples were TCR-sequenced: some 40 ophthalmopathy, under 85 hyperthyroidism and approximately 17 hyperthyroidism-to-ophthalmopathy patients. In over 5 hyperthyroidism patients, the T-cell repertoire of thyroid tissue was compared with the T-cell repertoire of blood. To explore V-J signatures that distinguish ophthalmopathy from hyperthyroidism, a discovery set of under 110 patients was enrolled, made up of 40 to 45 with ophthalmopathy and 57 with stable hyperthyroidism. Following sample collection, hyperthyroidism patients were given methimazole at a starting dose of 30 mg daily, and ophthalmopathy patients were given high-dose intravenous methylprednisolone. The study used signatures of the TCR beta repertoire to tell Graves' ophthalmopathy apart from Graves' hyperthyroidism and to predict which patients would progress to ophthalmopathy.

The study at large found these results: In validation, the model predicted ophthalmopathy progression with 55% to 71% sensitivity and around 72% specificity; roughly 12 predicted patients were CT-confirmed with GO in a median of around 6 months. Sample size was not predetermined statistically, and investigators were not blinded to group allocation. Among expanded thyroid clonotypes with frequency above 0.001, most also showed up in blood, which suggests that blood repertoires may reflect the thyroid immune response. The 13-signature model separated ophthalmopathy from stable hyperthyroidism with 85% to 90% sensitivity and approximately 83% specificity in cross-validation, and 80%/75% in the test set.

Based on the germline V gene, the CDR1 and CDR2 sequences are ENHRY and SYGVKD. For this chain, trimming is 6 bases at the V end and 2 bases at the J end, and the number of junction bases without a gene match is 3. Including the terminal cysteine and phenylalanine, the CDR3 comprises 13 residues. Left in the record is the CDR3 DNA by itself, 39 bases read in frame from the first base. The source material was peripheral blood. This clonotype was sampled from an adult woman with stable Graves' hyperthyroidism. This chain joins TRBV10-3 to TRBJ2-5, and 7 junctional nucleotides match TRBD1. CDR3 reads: CAIRGTVQETQYF. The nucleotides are TGTGCCATCAGGGGGACAGTGCAAGAGACCCAGTACTTC.